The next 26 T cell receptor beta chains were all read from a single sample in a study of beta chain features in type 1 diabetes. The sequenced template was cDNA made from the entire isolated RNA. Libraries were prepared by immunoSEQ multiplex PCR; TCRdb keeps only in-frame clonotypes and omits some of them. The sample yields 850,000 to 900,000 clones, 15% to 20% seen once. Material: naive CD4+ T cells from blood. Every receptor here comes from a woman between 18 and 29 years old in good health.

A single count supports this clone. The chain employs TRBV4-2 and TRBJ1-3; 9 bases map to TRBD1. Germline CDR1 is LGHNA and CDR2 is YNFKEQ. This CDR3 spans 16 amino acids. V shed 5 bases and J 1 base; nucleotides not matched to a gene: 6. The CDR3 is CASSSAGQGSGNTIYF. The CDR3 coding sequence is TGTGCCAGCAGCTCAGCCGGACAGGGGTCTGGAAACACCATATATTTT.

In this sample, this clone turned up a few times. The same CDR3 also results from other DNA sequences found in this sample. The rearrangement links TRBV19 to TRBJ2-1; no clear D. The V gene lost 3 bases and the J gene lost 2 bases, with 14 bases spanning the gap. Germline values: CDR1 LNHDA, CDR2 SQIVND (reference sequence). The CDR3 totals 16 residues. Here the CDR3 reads CASSMGRRITYNEQFF. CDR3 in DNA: TGTGCCAGTAGTATGGGTCGGCGTATTACCTACAATGAGCAGTTCTTC.

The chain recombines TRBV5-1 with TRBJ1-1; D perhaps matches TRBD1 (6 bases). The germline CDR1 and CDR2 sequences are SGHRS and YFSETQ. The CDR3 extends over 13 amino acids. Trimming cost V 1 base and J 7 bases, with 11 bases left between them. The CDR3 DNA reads TGCGCCAGCAGCTTGTCGAGGGGGGATGAAGCTTTCTTT. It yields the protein CASSLSRGDEAFF.

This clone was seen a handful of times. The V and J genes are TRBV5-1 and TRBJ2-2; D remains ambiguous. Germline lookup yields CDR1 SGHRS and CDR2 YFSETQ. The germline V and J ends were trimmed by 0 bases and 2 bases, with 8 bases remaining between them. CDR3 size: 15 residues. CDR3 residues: CASSLVGANTGELFF. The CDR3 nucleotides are TGCGCCAGCAGCTTGGTTGGAGCCAACACCGGGGAGCTGTTTTTT.

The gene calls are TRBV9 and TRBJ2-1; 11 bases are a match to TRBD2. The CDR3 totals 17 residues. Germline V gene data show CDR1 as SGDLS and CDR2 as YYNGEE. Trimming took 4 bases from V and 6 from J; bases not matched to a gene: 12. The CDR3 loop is CASSPTVAGGPFNEQFF. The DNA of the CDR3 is TGTGCCAGCAGCCCCACGGTAGCGGGAGGGCCTTTCAATGAGCAGTTCTTC.

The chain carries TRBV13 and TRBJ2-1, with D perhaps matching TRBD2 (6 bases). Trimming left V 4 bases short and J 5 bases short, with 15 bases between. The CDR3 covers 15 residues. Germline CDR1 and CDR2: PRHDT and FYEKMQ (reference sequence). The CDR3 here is CASSWEVLSHNEQFF. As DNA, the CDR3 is TGTGCCAGCAGCTGGGAGGTGCTAAGCCACAATGAGCAGTTCTTC.

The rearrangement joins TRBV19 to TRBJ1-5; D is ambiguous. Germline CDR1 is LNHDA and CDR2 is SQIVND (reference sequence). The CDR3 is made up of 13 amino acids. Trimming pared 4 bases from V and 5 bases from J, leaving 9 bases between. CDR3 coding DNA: TGTGCCAGTAGTACCACAATAGATCAGCCCCAGCATTTT. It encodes CASSTTIDQPQHF.

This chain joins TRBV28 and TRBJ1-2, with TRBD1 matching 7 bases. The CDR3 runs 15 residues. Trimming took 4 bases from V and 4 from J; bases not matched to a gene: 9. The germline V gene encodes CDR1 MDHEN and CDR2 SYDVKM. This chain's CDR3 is CASSSPTGFSYGYTF. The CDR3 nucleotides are TGTGCCAGCAGTTCTCCGACAGGGTTCAGCTATGGCTACACCTTC.

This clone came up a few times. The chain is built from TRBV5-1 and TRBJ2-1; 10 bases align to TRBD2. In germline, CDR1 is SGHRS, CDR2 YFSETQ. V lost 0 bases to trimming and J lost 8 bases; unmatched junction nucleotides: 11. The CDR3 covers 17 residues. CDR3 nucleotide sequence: TGCGCCAGCAGCTTGGGAATATCTAGCGGGAGTCGCGATGAGCAGTTCTTC. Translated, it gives CASSLGISSGSRDEQFF.

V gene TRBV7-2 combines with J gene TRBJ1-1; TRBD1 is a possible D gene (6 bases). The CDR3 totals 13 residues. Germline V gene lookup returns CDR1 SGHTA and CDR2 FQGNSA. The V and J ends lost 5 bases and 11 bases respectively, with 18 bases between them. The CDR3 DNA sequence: TGTGCCAGCAGCACACAGGGTCAGTCACTCGCTTTCTTT. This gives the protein CASSTQGQSLAFF.

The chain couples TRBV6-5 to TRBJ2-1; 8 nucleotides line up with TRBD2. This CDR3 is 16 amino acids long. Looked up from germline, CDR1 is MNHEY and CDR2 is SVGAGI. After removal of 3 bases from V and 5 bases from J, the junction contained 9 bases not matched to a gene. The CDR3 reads CASSYYPGLENNEQFF. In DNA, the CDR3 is TGTGCCAGCAGTTATTACCCGGGACTAGAGAACAATGAGCAGTTCTTC.

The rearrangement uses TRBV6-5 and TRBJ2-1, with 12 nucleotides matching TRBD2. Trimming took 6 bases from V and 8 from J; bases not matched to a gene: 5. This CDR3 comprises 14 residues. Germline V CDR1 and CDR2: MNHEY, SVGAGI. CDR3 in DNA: TGTGCCAGCAGGCCTAGCGGGAGGGCGTATGAGCAGTTCTTC. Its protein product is CASRPSGRAYEQFF.

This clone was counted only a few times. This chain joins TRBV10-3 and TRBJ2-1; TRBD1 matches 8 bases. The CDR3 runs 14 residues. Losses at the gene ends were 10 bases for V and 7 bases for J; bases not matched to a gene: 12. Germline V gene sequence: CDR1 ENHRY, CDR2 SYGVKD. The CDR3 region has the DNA TGTGCCACACTCGGACAGGGAGCTCGGAATGAGCAGTTCTTC. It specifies CATLGQGARNEQFF.

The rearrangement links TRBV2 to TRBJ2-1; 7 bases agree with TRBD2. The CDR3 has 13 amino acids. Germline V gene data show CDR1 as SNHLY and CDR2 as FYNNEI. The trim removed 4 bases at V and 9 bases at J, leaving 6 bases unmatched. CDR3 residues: CASSGDYAGEQFF. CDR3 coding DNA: TGTGCCAGCAGTGGGGACTACGCGGGTGAGCAGTTCTTC.

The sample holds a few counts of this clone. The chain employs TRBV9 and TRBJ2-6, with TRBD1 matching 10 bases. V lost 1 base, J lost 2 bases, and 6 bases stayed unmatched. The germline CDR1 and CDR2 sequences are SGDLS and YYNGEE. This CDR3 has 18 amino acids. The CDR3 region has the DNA TGTGCCAGCAGCGTACGGGACAGGGGTCTACCTGGGGCCAACGTCCTGACTTTC. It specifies CASSVRDRGLPGANVLTF.

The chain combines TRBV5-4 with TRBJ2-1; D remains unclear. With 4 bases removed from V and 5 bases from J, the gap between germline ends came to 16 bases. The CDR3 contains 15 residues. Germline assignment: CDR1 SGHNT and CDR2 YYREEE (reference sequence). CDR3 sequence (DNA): TGTGCCAGCAGCCCCTTAGGCCAGCCGAACAATGAGCAGTTCTTC. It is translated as CASSPLGQPNNEQFF.

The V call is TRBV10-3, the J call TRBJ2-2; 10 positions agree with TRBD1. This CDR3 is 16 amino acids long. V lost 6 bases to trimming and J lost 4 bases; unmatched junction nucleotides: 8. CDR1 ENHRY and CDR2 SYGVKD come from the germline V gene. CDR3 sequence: CAISAWTGGRTGELFF. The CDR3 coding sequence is TGTGCCATCAGCGCCTGGACAGGGGGTCGCACCGGGGAGCTGTTTTTT.

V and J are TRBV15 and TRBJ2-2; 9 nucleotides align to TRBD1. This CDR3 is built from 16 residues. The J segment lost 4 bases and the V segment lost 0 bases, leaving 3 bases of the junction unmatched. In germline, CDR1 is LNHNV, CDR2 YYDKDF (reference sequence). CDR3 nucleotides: TGTGCCACCAGCAGAGAGGGACAGGGACCCACCGGGGAGCTGTTTTTT. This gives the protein CATSREGQGPTGELFF. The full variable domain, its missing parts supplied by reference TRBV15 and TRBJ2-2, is DAMVIQNPRYQVTQFGKPVTLSCSQTLNHNVMYWYQQKSSQAPKLLFHYYDKDFNNEADTPDNFQSRRPNTSFCFLDIRSPGLGDTAMYLCATSREGQGPTGELFFGEGSRLTVL.

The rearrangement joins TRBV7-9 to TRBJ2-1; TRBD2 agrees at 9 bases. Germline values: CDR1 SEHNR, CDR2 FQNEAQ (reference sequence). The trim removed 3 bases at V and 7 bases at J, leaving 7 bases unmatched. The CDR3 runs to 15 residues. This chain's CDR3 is CASSLNSGRRNEQFF. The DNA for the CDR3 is TGTGCCAGCAGCTTGAATAGCGGGAGACGGAATGAGCAGTTCTTC. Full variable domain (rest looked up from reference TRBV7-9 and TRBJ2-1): DTGVSQNPRHKITKRGQNVTFRCDPISEHNRLYWYRQTLGQGPEFLTYFQNEAQLEKSRLLSDRFSAERPKGSFSTLEIQRTEQGDSAMYLCASSLNSGRRNEQFFGPGTRLTVL.

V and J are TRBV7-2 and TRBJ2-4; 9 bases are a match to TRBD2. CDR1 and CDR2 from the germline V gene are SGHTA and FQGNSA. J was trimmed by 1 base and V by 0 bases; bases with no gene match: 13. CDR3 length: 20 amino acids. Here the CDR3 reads CASSLAVTSGRRGAKNIQYF. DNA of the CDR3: TGTGCCAGCAGCTTAGCGGTTACTAGCGGGCGGCGGGGGGCCAAAAACATTCAGTACTTC.

The CDR3 region is CASSLRSGGTGTNYYNEQFF. CDR3 bases: TGCGCCAGCAGCTTGAGAAGTGGGGGCACCGGGACTAACTACTACAATGAGCAGTTCTTC. The V gene is TRBV5-1, the J gene TRBJ2-1; perhaps TRBD2 as D (7 bases). Germline V gives CDR1 SGHRS, CDR2 YFSETQ. This CDR3 contains 20 residues. Trimming stripped 1 base from V and 3 bases from J, with 26 bases between.

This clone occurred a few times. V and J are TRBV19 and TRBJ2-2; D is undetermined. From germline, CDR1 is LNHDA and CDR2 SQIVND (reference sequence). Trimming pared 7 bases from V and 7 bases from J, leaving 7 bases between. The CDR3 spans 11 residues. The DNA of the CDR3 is TGTGCCAGTACAGAATACGGGGAGCTGTTTTTT. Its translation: CASTEYGELFF.

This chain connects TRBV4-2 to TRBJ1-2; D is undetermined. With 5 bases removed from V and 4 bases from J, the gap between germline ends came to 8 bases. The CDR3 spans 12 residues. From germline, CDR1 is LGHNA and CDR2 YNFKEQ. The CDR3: CASSLDGYGYTF. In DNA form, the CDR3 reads TGTGCCAGCAGCTTGGACGGCTATGGCTACACCTTC.

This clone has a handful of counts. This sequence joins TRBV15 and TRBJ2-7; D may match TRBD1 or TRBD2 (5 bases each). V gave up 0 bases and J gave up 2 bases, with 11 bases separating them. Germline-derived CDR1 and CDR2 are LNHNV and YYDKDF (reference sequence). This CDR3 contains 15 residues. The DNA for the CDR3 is TGTGCCACCAGCAGAGATATATTGGGGGCCTACGAGCAGTACTTC. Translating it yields CATSRDILGAYEQYF.

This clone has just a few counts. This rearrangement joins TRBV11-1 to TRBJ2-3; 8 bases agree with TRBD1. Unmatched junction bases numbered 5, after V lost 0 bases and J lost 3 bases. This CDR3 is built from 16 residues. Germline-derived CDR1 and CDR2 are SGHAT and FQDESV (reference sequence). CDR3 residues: CASSLAQGARTDTQYF. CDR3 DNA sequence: TGTGCCAGCAGCTTAGCGCAGGGGGCACGGACAGATACGCAGTATTTT.

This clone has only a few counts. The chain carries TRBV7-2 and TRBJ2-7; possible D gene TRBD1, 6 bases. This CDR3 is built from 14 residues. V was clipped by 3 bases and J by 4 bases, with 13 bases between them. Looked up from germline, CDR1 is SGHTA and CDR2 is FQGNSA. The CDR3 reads CASSFQVGTYEQYF. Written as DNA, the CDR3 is TGTGCCAGCAGCTTTCAAGTGGGGACATACGAGCAGTACTTC.